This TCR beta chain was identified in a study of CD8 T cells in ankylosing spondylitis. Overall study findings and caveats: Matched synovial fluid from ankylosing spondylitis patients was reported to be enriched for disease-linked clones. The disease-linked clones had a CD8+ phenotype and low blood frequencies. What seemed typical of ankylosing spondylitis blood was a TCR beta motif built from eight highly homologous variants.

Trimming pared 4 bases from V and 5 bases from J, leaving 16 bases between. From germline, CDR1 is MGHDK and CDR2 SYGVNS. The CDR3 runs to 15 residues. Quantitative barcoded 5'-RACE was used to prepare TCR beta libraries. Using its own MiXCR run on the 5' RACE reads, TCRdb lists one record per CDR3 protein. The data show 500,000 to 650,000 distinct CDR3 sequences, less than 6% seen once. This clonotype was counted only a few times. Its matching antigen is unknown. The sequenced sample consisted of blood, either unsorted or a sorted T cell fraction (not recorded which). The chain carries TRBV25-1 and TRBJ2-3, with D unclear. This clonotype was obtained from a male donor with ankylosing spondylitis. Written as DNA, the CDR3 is TGTGCCAGCAGTGCCGGAGTCTCGGAAGGAGATACGCAGTATTTT. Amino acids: CASSAGVSEGDTQYF.